These T cell receptor beta chains were read from a single sample in a study of T cell responses to AZD1222 COVID-19 vaccine. Sequencing was performed with immunoSEQ multiplex PCR; in TCRdb, only in-frame clones are kept and a portion is missing. This sample yields just under 95,000 clones, of which 70% to 90% are seen a single time; roughly 10% belongs to the top ten. This specimen was peripheral blood, taken on day 0 of AZD1222 vaccination. The receptors come from an adult in good health. Both conserved end residues are part of each CDR3. The D gene is left open where the match is weak. Size is omitted from some rows. Given values are once, few, many or a class for expanded clones.

V: TRBV28
size: NA
J: TRBJ1-5
D: TRBD1
DNA: TGTGCCATGTCGATGGGCCAGGGGGCGAAACAGCCCCAGCATTTT
CDR3: CAMSMGQGAKQPQHF

V: TRBV5-4
size: NA
J: TRBJ1-1
D: TRBD1
DNA: TGTGCCAGCAGCCCCAGGGACAGACACACTGAAGCTTTCTTT
CDR3: CASSPRDRHTEAFF

V: TRBV27
size: once
J: TRBJ1-2
D: NA
DNA: TGTGCCAGCAGTTTCACCGGGACCCGTAATGCCCTCTATGGCTACACCTTC
CDR3: CASSFTGTRNALYGYTF

V: TRBV19
size: NA
J: TRBJ1-2
D: NA
DNA: TGTGCCAGTAGTACCCGGGACAAGGCAGCCTATGGCTACACCTTC
CDR3: CASSTRDKAAYGYTF

V: TRBV5-1
size: NA
J: TRBJ1-6
D: TRBD1
DNA: TGCGCCAGCAGCATAGACAGGGAAAATTCACCCCTCCACTTT
CDR3: CASSIDRENSPLHF

V: TRBV15
size: NA
J: TRBJ1-5
D: TRBD1
DNA: TGTGCCACCAGCAGAGGGGACAGGGGGCAAATTCAGCCCCAGCATTTT
CDR3: CATSRGDRGQIQPQHF

V: TRBV13
size: NA
J: TRBJ2-1
D: NA
DNA: TGTGCCAGCTCCACGAGGAGGTCCTACAATGAGCAGTTCTTC
CDR3: CASSTRRSYNEQFF

V: TRBV6-6
size: NA
J: TRBJ2-7
D: NA
DNA: TGTGCCAGCACCCGGACAGCGGACTACGAGCAGTACTTC
CDR3: CASTRTADYEQYF

V: TRBV10-1
size: NA
J: TRBJ2-7
D: TRBD2
DNA: TGCGCCAGCAGTGATCAGGCTAGCGGCGAGCAGTACTTC
CDR3: CASSDQASGEQYF

V: TRBV4-2
size: NA
J: TRBJ1-2
D: TRBD1
DNA: TGTGCCAGCAGCCAAGCGGGACAGGGTTCTAACTATGGCTACACCTTC
CDR3: CASSQAGQGSNYGYTF

V: TRBV28
size: NA
J: TRBJ2-2
D: TRBD2
DNA: TGTGCCAGCAGTCGAACTAGCGCGGCCACCGGGGAGCTGTTTTTT
CDR3: CASSRTSAATGELFF

V: TRBV2
size: NA
J: TRBJ1-1
D: NA
DNA: TGTGCCAGCAAACCAGGAAACACTGAAGCTTTCTTT
CDR3: CASKPGNTEAFF

V: TRBV9
size: NA
J: TRBJ2-1
D: TRBD2
DNA: TGTGCCAGCAGCCCGGGACTAGCGGGATTCAATGAGCAGTTCTTC
CDR3: CASSPGLAGFNEQFF

V: TRBV6-5
size: NA
J: TRBJ1-2
D: TRBD1
DNA: TGTGCCAGCAGTTACCCCGGACAGGGGTATCGCGGCTACACCTTC
CDR3: CASSYPGQGYRGYTF

V: TRBV9
size: NA
J: TRBJ1-4
D: NA
DNA: TGTGCCAGCAGCGGGGGGAATAATGAAAAACTGTTTTTT
CDR3: CASSGGNNEKLFF

V: TRBV7-2
size: once
J: TRBJ1-1
D: NA
DNA: TGTGCCAGCAGCTTAGCTCGGGGGGTTGAAGCTTTCTTT
CDR3: CASSLARGVEAFF

V: TRBV11-3
size: NA
J: TRBJ2-2
D: NA
DNA: TGTGCCAGCAGCTTAGAGTCAGGTACCGGGGAGCTGTTTTTT
CDR3: CASSLESGTGELFF

V: TRBV5-1
size: NA
J: TRBJ2-1
D: TRBD2
DNA: TGCGCCAGCAGCCCACTGAAGAGGGCTAGCGGGAGGGCCGTTGAGCAGTTCTTC
CDR3: CASSPLKRASGRAVEQFF

V: TRBV10-1
size: NA
J: TRBJ1-5
D: TRBD1
DNA: TGCGCCAGACGCGTCGACAGGGGCAATCAGCCCCAGCATTTT
CDR3: CARRVDRGNQPQHF

V: TRBV7-9
size: NA
J: TRBJ1-2
D: TRBD1
DNA: TGTGCCAGCAGCTCCCCCTGGTCGGACAGGGCGGGAAGTGGCTACACCTTC
CDR3: CASSSPWSDRAGSGYTF

V: TRBV14
size: once
J: TRBJ2-1
D: TRBD2
DNA: TGTGCCAGCAGCCAAGGAGCGGGAGGCTGGAATGAGCAGTTCTTC
CDR3: CASSQGAGGWNEQFF

V: TRBV4-2
size: NA
J: TRBJ2-1
D: TRBD2
DNA: TGTGCCAGCAGCCACTCCGGGACTAGCGGGAGCCCCTCCTACAATGAGCAGTTCTTC
CDR3: CASSHSGTSGSPSYNEQFF

V: TRBV5-1
size: NA
J: TRBJ2-3
D: TRBD1
DNA: TGCGCCAGCAGCGCCACGACAGGGGGCTTCTTAGGGGCGCAGTATTTT
CDR3: CASSATTGGFLGAQYF

V: TRBV11-2
size: NA
J: TRBJ1-4
D: NA
DNA: TGTGCCAGCAGCTTAGGGGCGGGAGGGAAACTGTTTTTT
CDR3: CASSLGAGGKLFF

V: TRBV5-6
size: NA
J: TRBJ2-5
D: TRBD2
DNA: TGTGCCAGCAGCTTGAGACTAGCGGAGACCCAGTACTTC
CDR3: CASSLRLAETQYF

V: TRBV11-2
size: few
J: TRBJ2-5
D: NA
DNA: TGTGCCAGCAGCTTAGGGGCAGGCCCCCAAGAGACCCAGTACTTC
CDR3: CASSLGAGPQETQYF

V: TRBV7-2
size: NA
J: TRBJ2-2
D: TRBD2
DNA: TGTGCCAGCAGCCCCCTGGGGAGGGCCGGGGAGCTGTTTTTT
CDR3: CASSPLGRAGELFF

V: TRBV5-4
size: NA
J: TRBJ2-1
D: NA
DNA: TGTGCCAGCAGCCCAGAGCGTGGGGTTGGGGGGGAGCAGTTCTTC
CDR3: CASSPERGVGGEQFF

V: TRBV7-2
size: NA
J: TRBJ2-5
D: TRBD2
DNA: TGTGCCAGCAGCCCGAGGACTAGCGGGGAGACCCAGTACTTC
CDR3: CASSPRTSGETQYF

V: TRBV5-1
size: NA
J: TRBJ1-6
D: NA
DNA: TGCGCCAGCAGCGCCCAACAGAGCTCCTATAATTCACCCCTCCACTTT
CDR3: CASSAQQSSYNSPLHF

V: TRBV6-6
size: NA
J: TRBJ2-5
D: TRBD1
DNA: TGTGCCAGCAGAAACAGGGGACGAGAGACCCAGTACTTC
CDR3: CASRNRGRETQYF

V: TRBV5-1
size: NA
J: TRBJ1-5
D: TRBD1
DNA: TGCGCCAGCAGCCCAGGGGGCGGTAATCAGCCCCAGCATTTT
CDR3: CASSPGGGNQPQHF

V: TRBV3-1/TRBV3-2
size: NA
J: TRBJ1-1
D: NA
DNA: TGTGCCAGCAGGCAGGGATATCCCGTGAACACTGAAGCTTTCTTT
CDR3: CASRQGYPVNTEAFF

V: TRBV28
size: NA
J: TRBJ2-7
D: NA
DNA: TGTGCCAGCAGTTCCCCAGGGTGGTACGAGCAGTACTTC
CDR3: CASSSPGWYEQYF

V: TRBV14
size: NA
J: TRBJ1-1
D: NA
DNA: TGTGCCAGCAGCCAAACAGAGAACACTGAAGCTTTCTTT
CDR3: CASSQTENTEAFF

V: TRBV3-1/TRBV3-2
size: NA
J: TRBJ1-4
D: NA
DNA: TGTGCCAGCAGCCAAGATGGCGGGACTAATGAAAAACTGTTTTTT
CDR3: CASSQDGGTNEKLFF